The 2 T cell receptor beta chains presented below share a single source sample, sequenced in a study of tumor-infiltrating lymphocytes in primary liver carcinoma. With roughly 540 ng total RNA as template and a constant-region primer, TCR beta cDNA was made. Researchers made the TCR beta libraries by running three nested multiplex PCR rounds with slightly modified ARM-PCR. Amplification in the first two PCR rounds was performed using TRBV1-TRBV30 forward primers and a C-beta reverse primer for roughly 10 cycles each. TCRdb reprocessed the multiplex PCR reads via MiXCR and lists one record per CDR3 protein. Seen here are about 310,000 distinct CDR3 sequences, around 50% observed once, and the top ten hold about 18%. It was unsorted whole blood that yielded blood RNA, and germline DNA was also extracted. Sequenced input: peripheral blood. All receptors derive from a woman younger than 45 with primary liver carcinoma and hepatitis B virus infection.

V gene TRBV11-2 combines with J gene TRBJ2-7; TRBD2 matches at 7 bases. This CDR3 contains 15 residues. J was trimmed by 13 bases and V by 3 bases; bases with no gene match: 18. The V gene's germline CDR1 is SGHAT and CDR2 FQNNGV. The CDR3 bases are TGTGCCAGCAGCTTGACTGGCGGGAGCAGTACGAGGCACTACTTC. Amino acid sequence: CASSLTGGSSTRHYF.

V is TRBV28 and J is TRBJ2-7; D perhaps matches TRBD1 (5 bases). The CDR3 has 14 amino acids. CDR1 is MDHEN and CDR2 is SYDVKM in the germline V gene. Trimming removed 4 bases at V and 11 bases at J, with 21 bases between. The CDR3 DNA sequence: TGTGCCAGCAGTTCGTCGGCTCTAGGGAAGGGGAAGTACTTC. Protein: CASSSSALGKGKYF.